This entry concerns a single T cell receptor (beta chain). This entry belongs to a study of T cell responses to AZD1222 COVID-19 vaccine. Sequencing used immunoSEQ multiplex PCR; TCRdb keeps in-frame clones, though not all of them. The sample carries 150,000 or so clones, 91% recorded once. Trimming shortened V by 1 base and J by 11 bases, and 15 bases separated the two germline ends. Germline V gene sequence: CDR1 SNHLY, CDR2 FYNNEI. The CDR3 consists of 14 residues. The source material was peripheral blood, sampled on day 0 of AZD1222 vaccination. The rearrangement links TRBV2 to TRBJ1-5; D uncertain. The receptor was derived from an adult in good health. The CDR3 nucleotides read TGTGCCAGCAGTGAAGTGAGGGAGGTTTCAGCCCAGCATTTT. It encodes CASSEVREVSAQHF.